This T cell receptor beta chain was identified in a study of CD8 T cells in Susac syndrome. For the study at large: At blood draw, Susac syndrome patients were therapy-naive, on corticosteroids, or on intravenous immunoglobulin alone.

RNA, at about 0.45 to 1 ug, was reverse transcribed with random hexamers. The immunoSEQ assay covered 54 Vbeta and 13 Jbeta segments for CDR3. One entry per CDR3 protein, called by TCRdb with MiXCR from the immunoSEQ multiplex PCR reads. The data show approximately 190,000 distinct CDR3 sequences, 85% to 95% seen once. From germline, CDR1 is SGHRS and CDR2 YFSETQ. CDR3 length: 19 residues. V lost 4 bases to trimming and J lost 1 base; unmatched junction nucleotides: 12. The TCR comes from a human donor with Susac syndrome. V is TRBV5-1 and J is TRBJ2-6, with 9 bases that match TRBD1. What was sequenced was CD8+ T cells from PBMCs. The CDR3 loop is CASSPWGGTGLSGANVLTF. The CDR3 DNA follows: TGCGCCAGCAGCCCGTGGGGAGGGACAGGGCTATCTGGGGCCAACGTCCTGACTTTC.